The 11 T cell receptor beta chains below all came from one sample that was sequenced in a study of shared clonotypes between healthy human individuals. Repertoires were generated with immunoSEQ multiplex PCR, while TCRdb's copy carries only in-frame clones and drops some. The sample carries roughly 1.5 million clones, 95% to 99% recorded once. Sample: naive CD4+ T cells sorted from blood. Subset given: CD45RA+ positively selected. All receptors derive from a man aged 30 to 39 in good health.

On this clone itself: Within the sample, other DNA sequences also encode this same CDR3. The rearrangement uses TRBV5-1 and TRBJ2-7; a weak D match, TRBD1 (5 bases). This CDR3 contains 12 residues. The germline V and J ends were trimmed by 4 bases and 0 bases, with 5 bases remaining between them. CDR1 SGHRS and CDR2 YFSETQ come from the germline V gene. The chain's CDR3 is CASSDSSYEQYF. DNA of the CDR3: TGCGCCAGCAGCGACAGCTCCTACGAGCAGTACTTC.

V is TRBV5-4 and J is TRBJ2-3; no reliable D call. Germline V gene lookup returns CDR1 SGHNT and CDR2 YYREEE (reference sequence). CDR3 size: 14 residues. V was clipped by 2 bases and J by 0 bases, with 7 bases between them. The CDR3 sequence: CASSLPESTDTQYF. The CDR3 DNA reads TGTGCCAGCAGCTTACCGGAAAGCACAGATACGCAGTATTTT.

The CDR3 coding sequence is TGCGCCAGCAGCCCTTCACAGGGCACAGATACGCAGTATTTT. This sequence encodes CASSPSQGTDTQYF. The V call is TRBV5-1, the J call TRBJ2-3; the D gene is possibly TRBD1 (5 bases). The CDR3 totals 14 residues. In germline, CDR1 is SGHRS, CDR2 YFSETQ. With 4 bases removed from V and 1 base from J, the gap between germline ends came to 10 bases.

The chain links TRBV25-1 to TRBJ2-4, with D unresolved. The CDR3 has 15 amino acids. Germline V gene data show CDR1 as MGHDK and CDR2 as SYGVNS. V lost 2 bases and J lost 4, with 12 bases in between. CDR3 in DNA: TGTGCCAGCAGTGAAGGCCCGGAAAGTAAAAACATTCAGTACTTC. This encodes CASSEGPESKNIQYF.

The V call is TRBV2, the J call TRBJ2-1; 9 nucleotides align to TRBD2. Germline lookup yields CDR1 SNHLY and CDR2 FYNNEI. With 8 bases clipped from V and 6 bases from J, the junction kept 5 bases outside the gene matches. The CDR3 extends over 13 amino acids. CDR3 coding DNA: TGTGCCAGCGAGGCGGGAGGGGTCAATGAGCAGTTCTTC. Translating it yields CASEAGGVNEQFF.

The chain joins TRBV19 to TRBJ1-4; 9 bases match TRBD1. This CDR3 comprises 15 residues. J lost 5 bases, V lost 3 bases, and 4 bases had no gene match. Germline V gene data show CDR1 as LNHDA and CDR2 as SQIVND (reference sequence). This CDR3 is CASSITGGGNEKLFF. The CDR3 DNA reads TGTGCCAGTAGTATCACAGGGGGCGGCAATGAAAAACTGTTTTTT.

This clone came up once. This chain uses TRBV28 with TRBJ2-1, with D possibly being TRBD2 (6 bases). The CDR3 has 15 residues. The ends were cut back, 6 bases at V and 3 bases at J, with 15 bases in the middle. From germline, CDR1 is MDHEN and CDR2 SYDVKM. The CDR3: CASSPGGVNYNEQFF. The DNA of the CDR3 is TGTGCCAGCAGCCCTGGCGGGGTTAACTACAATGAGCAGTTCTTC. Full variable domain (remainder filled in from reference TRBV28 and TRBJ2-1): DVKVTQSSRYLVKRTGEKVFLECVQDMDHENMFWYRQDPGLGLRLIYFSYDVKMKEKGDIPEGYSVSREKKERFSLILESASTNQTSMYLCASSPGGVNYNEQFFGPGTRLTVL.

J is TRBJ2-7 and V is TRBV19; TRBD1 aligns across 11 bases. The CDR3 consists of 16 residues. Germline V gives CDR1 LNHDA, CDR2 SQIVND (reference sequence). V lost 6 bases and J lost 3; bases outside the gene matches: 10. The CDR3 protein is CASSPPRGQGVYEQYF. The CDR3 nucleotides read TGTGCCAGTAGCCCACCCCGGGGACAGGGGGTCTACGAGCAGTACTTC.

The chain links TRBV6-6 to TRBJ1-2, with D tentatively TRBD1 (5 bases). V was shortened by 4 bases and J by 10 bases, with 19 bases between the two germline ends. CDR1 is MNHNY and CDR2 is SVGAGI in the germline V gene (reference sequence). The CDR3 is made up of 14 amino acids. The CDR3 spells CASSSVPDIGVYTF. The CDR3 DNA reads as TGTGCCAGCAGTTCCGTACCGGACATCGGAGTCTACACCTTC.

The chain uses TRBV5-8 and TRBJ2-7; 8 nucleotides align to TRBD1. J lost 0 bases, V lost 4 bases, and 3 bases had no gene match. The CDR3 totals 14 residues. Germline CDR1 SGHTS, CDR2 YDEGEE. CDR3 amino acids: CASSRGQGSYEQYF. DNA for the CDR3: TGTGCCAGCAGCCGAGGACAGGGCTCCTACGAGCAGTACTTC.

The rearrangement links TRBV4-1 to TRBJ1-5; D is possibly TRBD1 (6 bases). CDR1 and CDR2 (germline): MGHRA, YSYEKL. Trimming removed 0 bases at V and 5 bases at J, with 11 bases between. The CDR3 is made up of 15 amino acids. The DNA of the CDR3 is TGCGCCAGCAGCCAAGATGGCAGGGGTCATCAGCCCCAGCATTTT. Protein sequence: CASSQDGRGHQPQHF.